Presented here are 10 T cell receptor beta chains from one specimen sequenced in a study of T cell repertoires in cytomegalovirus infection. TCRdb ran MiXCR on the reads and lists one entry per CDR3 protein. The table lists about 51,000 distinct CDR3 sequences, over 15% of them singletons. Their recognized antigens are unknown. The sample here was CD8+ T cells from cultured PBMCs, taken from culture after CMV antigen stimulation. Receptors originate from a human donor in good health (CMV status not recorded). Some clones in this sample may be carry-over from other donors' samples.

In this sample, this clonotype turned up many times. The V and J genes are TRBV7-2 and TRBJ1-1, with TRBD1 matching over 10 bases. The germline CDR1 and CDR2 sequences are SGHTA and FQGNSA. This CDR3 is 17 amino acids long. After removal of 2 bases from V and 6 bases from J, the junction contained 12 bases not matched to a gene. CDR3 nucleotides: TGTGCCAGCAGCTTAACCAGGACAGGGGGTAGACTCGCTGAAGCTTTCTTT. Its translation: CASSLTRTGGRLAEAFF.

This rearrangement joins TRBV7-7 to TRBJ2-5; D uncertain. V was pared by 6 bases and J by 3 bases, with 5 bases between. Per the germline V gene, CDR1 is SSHAT and CDR2 is FNYEAQ (reference sequence). The CDR3 has 11 amino acids. The CDR3 nucleotides are TGTGCCAGCAGGCCGGAAGAGACCCAGTACTTC. This gives the protein CASRPEETQYF.

Remarks on this clonotype: Relative to the germline gene, one junction end is altered; a read error may explain this. The gene calls are TRBV27 and TRBJ2-7; tentatively, D is TRBD1 (5 bases). The germline CDR1 and CDR2 sequences are MNHEY and SMNVEV (reference sequence). The length of the CDR3 is 16 residues. The CDR3 nucleotides read TGTGCCAGCAGTACTCTGACGAGACAGAGGTCCTACGAGCAGCACTTC. Amino acids: CASSTLTRQRSYEQHF.

The genes are TRBV12-3 or TRBV12-4 and TRBJ2-1; 7 bases match TRBD2. The CDR3 extends over 17 amino acids. V was clipped by 3 bases and J by 6 bases; unmatched bases: 14. The CDR3 DNA reads as TGTGCCAGCAGTTTCCACCCCCGACTGGGGAGGGCCAATGAGCAGTTCTTC. Its protein is CASSFHPRLGRANEQFF.

The chain joins TRBV27 to TRBJ2-7; 8 bases match TRBD2. J was trimmed by 0 bases and V by 4 bases; bases with no gene match: 5. The CDR3 is 15 residues long. Germline V gene lookup returns CDR1 MNHEY and CDR2 SMNVEV (reference sequence). Here the CDR3 reads CASSSSGGFSYEQYF. CDR3 in DNA: TGTGCCAGCAGTTCCAGCGGGGGTTTCTCCTACGAGCAGTACTTC.

The genes are TRBV10-3 and TRBJ2-7; possible D gene TRBD1, 6 bases. The CDR3 contains 15 residues. V lost 0 bases to trimming and J lost 3 bases, with 12 bases between them. Germline V CDR1 and CDR2: ENHRY, SYGVKD. CDR3 sequence reads: CAISESGRGDYEQYF. CDR3 nucleotide sequence: TGTGCCATCAGTGAGTCAGGCAGGGGAGACTACGAGCAGTACTTC.

The genes are TRBV7-2 and TRBJ1-6; 9 bases agree with TRBD1. The CDR3 consists of 15 residues. Losses at the gene ends were 5 bases for V and 7 bases for J; bases not matched to a gene: 6. The germline CDR1 and CDR2 sequences are SGHTA and FQGNSA. This chain's CDR3 is CASSQDRGTNSPLHF. In DNA form, the CDR3 reads TGTGCCAGCAGCCAGGACAGGGGAACGAATTCACCCCTCCACTTT. Supplemented by reference TRBV7-2 and TRBJ1-6, the full variable domain reads GAGVSQSPSNKVTEKGKDVELRCDPISGHTALYWYRQSLGQGLEFLIYFQGNSAPDKSGLPSDRFSAERTGGSVSTLTIQRTQQEDSAVYLCASSQDRGTNSPLHFGNGTRLTVT.

This sequence joins TRBV12-3 or TRBV12-4 and TRBJ2-3; D possibly corresponds to TRBD2 (6 bases). Trimming stripped 1 base from V and 4 bases from J, with 21 bases between. The CDR3 is made up of 18 amino acids. CDR3 DNA sequence: TGTGCCAGCAGTTTAGGAATCGGGACTGCCCACCTTCCAGATACGCAGTATTTT. It codes for CASSLGIGTAHLPDTQYF.

This clonotype was recorded a few times. The V and J genes are TRBV20-1 and TRBJ1-4; D is unresolved. V was shortened by 1 base and J by 3 bases, with 12 bases between the two germline ends. Germline CDR1 is DFQATT and CDR2 is SNEGSKA (reference sequence). This CDR3 spans 15 amino acids. This chain's CDR3 is CSARAYGRSNEKLFF. In DNA form, the CDR3 reads TGCAGTGCTAGAGCCTATGGAAGGTCTAATGAAAAACTGTTTTTT.

The chain employs TRBV7-6 and TRBJ2-1; 9 bases line up with TRBD1. The V segment lost 5 bases and the J segment 6 bases; nucleotides outside the gene matches: 11. This CDR3 region has 16 residues. Germline loops: CDR1 SGHVS, CDR2 FNYEAQ. The CDR3: CASSLRTGEVGNEQFF. DNA for the CDR3: TGTGCCAGCAGCCTAAGGACAGGGGAGGTCGGCAATGAGCAGTTCTTC.